Listed below are T cell receptor beta chains from one sample, sequenced in a study of blood T cell repertoires in COVID-19. Produced via immunoSEQ multiplex PCR; TCRdb's table is partial and in-frame only. Here the sample spans about 120,000 clones, roughly 84% being singletons. The sequenced sample consisted of peripheral blood. The receptor set was obtained from a man aged 60 to 75 with acute or convalescent COVID-19. Each CDR3 is given with its conserved first and last residue. The D gene is left open where the match is weak. Size is omitted from some rows. Given values are once, few, many or a class for expanded clones.

TRBD1	TRBV19	NA	TRBJ2-1	TGTGCCAGTAGTATTATAGGGACAGGGGATGAGCAGTTCTTC	CASSIIGTGDEQFF
NA	TRBV3-1/TRBV3-2	NA	TRBJ1-1	TGTGCCAGCAGCCAACTATTTGCGGGGGGGACTGAAGCTTTCTTT	CASSQLFAGGTEAFF
TRBD1	TRBV12-3/TRBV12-4	NA	TRBJ1-2	TGTGCCAGCAGGCTACAGGGGGCTGATGGCTACACCTTC	CASRLQGADGYTF
NA	TRBV5-5	NA	TRBJ2-7	TGTGCCAGCAGCTTGGCCAGTCAAAACGAGCAGTACTTC	CASSLASQNEQYF
NA	TRBV6-5	NA	TRBJ2-2	TGTGCCAGCAGCGCTCAGGGGCCCGGGGAGCTGTTTTTT	CASSAQGPGELFF
NA	TRBV6-1	NA	TRBJ2-2	TGTGCCAGCAGTGAAGGTGTTAACTCCGGGGAGCTGTTTTTT	CASSEGVNSGELFF
NA	TRBV6-2/TRBV6-3	NA	TRBJ2-1	TGTGCCAGCAGTTACTCGATGCGGAGCTCCTACAATGAGCAGTTCTTC	CASSYSMRSSYNEQFF
TRBD2	TRBV6-2/TRBV6-3	NA	TRBJ2-7	TGTGCCAGCAGTTACTCGGAGCTAGCGGGGGGAGAGCAGTACTTC	CASSYSELAGGEQYF
NA	TRBV12-3/TRBV12-4	few	TRBJ1-1	TGTGCCAGCACTCTGGGAGGCACTGAAGCTTTCTTT	CASTLGGTEAFF
TRBD1	TRBV6-2/TRBV6-3	NA	TRBJ2-7	TGTGCCAGCAGTTACTCCGGGACAGGGGGCAGTAGCGTCTCCTACGAGCAGTACTTC	CASSYSGTGGSSVSYEQYF
NA	TRBV9	NA	TRBJ1-1	TGTGCCAGCAGCGCAATTCAGGGGCCCACTGAAGCTTTCTTT	CASSAIQGPTEAFF
TRBD2	TRBV27	NA	TRBJ2-5	TGTGCCAGCAGTTCCCCGGGGCTAGCGGGACAGCGGGCCCAGTACTTC	CASSSPGLAGQRAQYF
TRBD2	TRBV5-6	NA	TRBJ2-2	TGTGCCAGCAGCCGAGTAGCGGGAGGGGAGCTGTTTTTT	CASSRVAGGELFF
NA	TRBV5-1	NA	TRBJ2-2	TGCGCCAGCAGCCTTTGGTCGGGGGTGAAGGTGACCGGGGAGCTGTTTTTT	CASSLWSGVKVTGELFF
NA	TRBV6-5	once	TRBJ2-7	TGTGCCAGCAGTTACGTGGCAGGGGAAGGGACCGAGCAGTACTTC	CASSYVAGEGTEQYF
TRBD2	TRBV7-2	NA	TRBJ2-1	TGTGCCAGCAGCTTTTCCGCGGGACTACTTCCCAATGAGCAGTTCTTC	CASSFSAGLLPNEQFF
NA	TRBV27	NA	TRBJ2-7	TGTGCCAGCAGTTTAAGTTTGGAGCGGGCCTACGAGCAGTACTTC	CASSLSLERAYEQYF
NA	TRBV5-6	NA	TRBJ2-7	TGTGCCAGCAGCTTGTCCGGGGGTCCAAGCTCCTACGAGCAGTACTTC	CASSLSGGPSSYEQYF
NA	TRBV27	NA	TRBJ2-1	TGTGCCAGCAGTTTACAGGCGGGATTCTACAATGAGCAGTTCTTC	CASSLQAGFYNEQFF
NA	TRBV7-2	NA	TRBJ2-3	TGTGCCAGCAGCCTCGTGACGGGACTTAGCACAGATACGCAGTATTTT	CASSLVTGLSTDTQYF
TRBD1	TRBV27	NA	TRBJ1-4	TGTGCCAGCACAGGGACAGGGAGCGAAAAACTGTTTTTT	CASTGTGSEKLFF
NA	TRBV28	few	TRBJ2-1	TGTGCCAGCAGTTTAGGAGCTAGTAAGCAGTTCTTC	CASSLGASKQFF
NA	TRBV6-5	NA	TRBJ1-1	TGTGCCAGCAGACTCTCTGGACAGTACACTGAAGCTTTCTTT	CASRLSGQYTEAFF
TRBD2	TRBV10-3	NA	TRBJ2-1	TGTGCCATCAGTGAGGACGGGAGGGCCTCGGGGAATGAGCAGTTCTTC	CAISEDGRASGNEQFF
TRBD2	TRBV18	NA	TRBJ2-7	TGTGCCAGCTCAACGGGGACTAGCGGGTTCAACGAGCAGTACTTC	CASSTGTSGFNEQYF
NA	TRBV20-1	NA	TRBJ1-1	TGCAGTGCTAGTGGGGGGGTTGCTGAAGCTTTCTTT	CSASGGVAEAFF
NA	TRBV7-9	NA	TRBJ2-7	TGTGCCAGCAGCCCCCAAGACTATACCGCGCAGTACTTC	CASSPQDYTAQYF
TRBD1	TRBV11-2	few	TRBJ1-1	TGTGCCAGCAGCGGAGACAGGGGTGTAGCTTTCTTT	CASSGDRGVAFF